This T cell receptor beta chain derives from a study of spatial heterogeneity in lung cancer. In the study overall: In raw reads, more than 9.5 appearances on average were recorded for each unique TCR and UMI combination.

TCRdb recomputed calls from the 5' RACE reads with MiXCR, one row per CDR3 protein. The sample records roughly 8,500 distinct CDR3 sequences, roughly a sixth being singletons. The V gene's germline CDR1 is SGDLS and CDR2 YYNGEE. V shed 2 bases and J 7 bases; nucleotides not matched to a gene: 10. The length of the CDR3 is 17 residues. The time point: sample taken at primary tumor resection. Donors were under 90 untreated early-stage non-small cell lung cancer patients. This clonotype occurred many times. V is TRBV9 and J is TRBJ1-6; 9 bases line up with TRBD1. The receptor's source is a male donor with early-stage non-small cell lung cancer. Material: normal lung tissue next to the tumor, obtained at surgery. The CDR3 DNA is TGTGCCAGCAGCGTCACAGGGGGCGCAGGTGAAAATTCACCCCTCCACTTT. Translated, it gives CASSVTGGAGENSPLHF.